Listed here is a single T cell receptor beta chain. Its target is not known. TCRdb's copy holds only in-frame clones and misses some; the assay was immunoSEQ multiplex PCR. The sample records 150,000 to 200,000 clones, 70% to 90% being singletons. With 2 bases removed from V and 0 bases from J, the gap between germline ends came to 7 bases. CDR3 length: 15 residues. The germline V gene encodes CDR1 SGHAT and CDR2 FQNNGV. The sample originates from a study of T cell responses to AZD1222 COVID-19 vaccine. Study-level results: Only five to seven AZD1222 recipients were seropositive at baseline. Spike-specific TCR repertoires showed rising breadth and depth after two AZD1222 doses. Repertoires were obtained solely post-peak T cell response.

The genes are TRBV11-2 and TRBJ2-2; D possibly corresponds to TRBD2 (5 bases). Sequenced here: peripheral blood, sampled 28 days after the second AZD1222 dose. This sequence was found in an adult who received the AZD1222 COVID-19 vaccine. CDR3 in amino acids: CASSLRGSNTGELFF. CDR3 in DNA: TGTGCCAGCAGCTTACGGGGTTCGAACACCGGGGAGCTGTTTTTT.